This T cell receptor beta chain was captured by sequencing in a study of T cell responses to AZD1222 COVID-19 vaccine. This CDR3 has 19 residues. V was cut by 3 bases and J by 2 bases, with 23 bases left in between. Germline CDR1 reads SGHRS; CDR2 reads YFSETQ. As concerns this clone: Its cognate antigen is unknown.

The study, taken as a whole, reports: Compared with day 0, the breadth and depth of the Spike-specific TCR repertoire rose significantly after two doses of AZD1222. White British ancestry dominated among donors, who included more females, and clonal diversity was possibly underestimated. Targets within unmutated variant regions were reportedly found for nearly half of spike-specific TCRs. Along spike, vaccine-associated CD4 TCRs were found throughout, with dominance at 160-218 and 743-854.

Produced via immunoSEQ multiplex PCR; TCRdb's table is partial and in-frame only. The sample includes around 90,000 clones, approximately 86% of them seen just once. Specimen: peripheral blood, collected on day 0 of AZD1222 vaccination. The chain is built from TRBV5-1 and TRBJ2-2; D not resolved. This sequence was found in an adult in good health. CDR3 sequence: CASSSHPWTVNSNTGELFF. As DNA, the CDR3 is TGCGCCAGCAGCTCCCACCCCTGGACGGTCAACTCTAACACCGGGGAGCTGTTTTTT.